This entry lists 30 T cell receptor beta chains sequenced from one sample in a study of T cell repertoires in cytomegalovirus infection (dated by TCRdb to about 2019). The sequencer listed for this sample is Illumina HiSeq 1500. TCRdb reprocessing: public reads trimmed at Q25 with fastp, clones called with MiXCR, in-frame beta chains kept. Entries that share a CDR3 protein sequence are merged under the most common genes and DNA. The sample contains 500,000 to 600,000 distinct CDR3 sequences, more than 15% of them found a single time. The biggest ten clones account for approximately 24% of the sample. Sequenced: CD8+ T cells from PBMCs. The receptors come from a human donor in good health (CMV status not recorded). Some clones in this sample may be carry-over from other donors' samples.

J is TRBJ2-7 and V is TRBV28; TRBD2 is a possible D gene (6 bases). CDR1 is MDHEN and CDR2 is SYDVKM in the germline V gene. The CDR3 runs to 15 residues. The germline V and J ends were trimmed by 6 bases and 0 bases, with 15 bases remaining between them. CDR3 sequence reads: CASRKGGDSSYEQYF. The CDR3 coding sequence is TGTGCCAGCAGGAAGGGCGGGGATAGCTCCTACGAGCAGTACTTC.

V usage is TRBV19 and J usage is TRBJ1-1; D may be TRBD1 (5 bases). From germline, CDR1 is LNHDA and CDR2 SQIVND (reference sequence). Trimming pared 2 bases from V and 4 bases from J, leaving 23 bases between. The CDR3 runs to 18 residues. The CDR3 protein is CASSISYLQDTKITEAFF. Written as DNA, the CDR3 is TGTGCCAGTAGTATATCTTACCTACAGGACACCAAAATCACTGAAGCTTTCTTT.

In this sample, this clonotype turned up many times. Written as DNA, the CDR3 is TGTGCCAGCAACCGGGGGGGTTCCACAGATACGCAGTATTTT. This encodes CASNRGGSTDTQYF. The rearrangement joins TRBV7-9 to TRBJ2-3, with 8 nucleotides matching TRBD2. Germline V gene sequence: CDR1 SEHNR, CDR2 FQNEAQ (reference sequence). The CDR3 has 14 amino acids. Losses at the gene ends were 7 bases for V and 2 bases for J; bases not matched to a gene: 5.

The sample holds many counts of this clonotype. This sequence joins TRBV5-8 and TRBJ2-3, with TRBD2 identical over 7 bases. Germline assignment: CDR1 SGHTS and CDR2 YDEGEE. CDR3 length: 16 residues. With 4 bases clipped from V and 0 bases from J, the junction kept 8 bases outside the gene matches. CDR3 region: CASSPRESPSTDTQYF. The CDR3 DNA follows: TGTGCCAGCAGCCCGCGGGAGTCCCCGAGCACAGATACGCAGTATTTT.

This clonotype came up many times. For the CDR3, the DNA is TGTGCCAGCAGCCCGCCAGGGGCGAACACCGGGGAGCTGTTTTTT. Amino acid sequence: CASSPPGANTGELFF. The chain is built from TRBV7-9 and TRBJ2-2, with D possibly being TRBD1 (6 bases). Trimming stripped 5 bases from V and 0 bases from J, with 10 bases between. Germline-derived CDR1 and CDR2 are SEHNR and FQNEAQ (reference sequence). This CDR3 is built from 15 residues.

This sequence joins TRBV6-4 and TRBJ1-2; no definite D call. Germline loops: CDR1 MRHNA, CDR2 SNTAGT. Trimming stripped 3 bases from V and 3 bases from J, with 11 bases between. The CDR3 spans 14 residues. The CDR3 reads CASSETRTDYGYTF. The CDR3 DNA follows: TGTGCCAGCAGTGAGACTCGGACCGACTATGGCTACACCTTC.

Concerning this clonotype itself: Since a much larger clone is just one base distant, this may be a read error. The CDR3 does not end in the conserved phenylalanine or tryptophan, so this is likely a read error. CDR3 protein: CATRRYNEQFL. The DNA for the CDR3 is TGTGCCACCAGACGGTACAATGAGCAGTTCTTA. The chain carries TRBV12-3 or TRBV12-4 and TRBJ2-1; the D is unclear. CDR3 length equals 11 residues. V was pared by 10 bases and J by 4 bases, with 8 bases between.

The V call is TRBV28, the J call TRBJ2-7; 11 bases fit TRBD2. The CDR3 has 11 amino acids. The trim removed 4 bases at V and 13 bases at J, leaving 3 bases unmatched. Germline CDR1 MDHEN, CDR2 SYDVKM. CDR3 amino acids: CASSSSGRFYF. In nucleotides, the CDR3 is TGTGCCAGCAGTTCTAGCGGGAGGTTCTACTTC.

This clonotype was found many times. The rearrangement uses TRBV7-9 and TRBJ2-3; 7 nucleotides match TRBD1. Trimming cost V 4 bases and J 0 bases; bases outside gene matches: 4. The CDR3 runs to 15 residues. Germline V gene lookup returns CDR1 SEHNR and CDR2 FQNEAQ (reference sequence). The CDR3 sequence: CASSSSRGSTDTQYF. The CDR3 DNA sequence: TGTGCCAGCAGCTCAAGCAGGGGGAGCACAGATACGCAGTATTTT.

V usage is TRBV28 and J usage is TRBJ1-5; D is undetermined. Trimming stripped 5 bases from V and 9 bases from J, with 17 bases between. Germline V lookup: CDR1 MDHEN, CDR2 SYDVKM. This CDR3 comprises 14 residues. The CDR3 DNA reads TGTGCCAGCAGTGAAGAACGGCTGGTGATGCCCCAGCATTTT. Protein product: CASSEERLVMPQHF.

This chain links TRBV12-5 with TRBJ1-1; maybe TRBD1 (5 bases). Germline loops: CDR1 LGHNT, CDR2 FRNRAP. This CDR3 spans 14 amino acids. V lost 8 bases to trimming and J lost 0 bases, with 13 bases between them. The CDR3 is CASSAGGVNTEAFF. CDR3 DNA: TGTGCTAGTTCCGCCGGGGGGGTGAACACTGAAGCTTTCTTT.

The chain uses TRBV2 and TRBJ2-2; 10 nucleotides line up with TRBD2. The germline gives CDR1 SNHLY, CDR2 FYNNEI. This CDR3 region has 16 residues. Germline trimming cut 2 bases from V and 7 bases from J; bases unmatched to any gene: 7. The chain's CDR3 is CASSERASGSHGELFF. In DNA, the CDR3 is TGTGCCAGCAGTGAAAGGGCTAGCGGGAGCCACGGGGAGCTGTTTTTT.

This clonotype has ten or more counts. The chain combines TRBV12-5 with TRBJ1-5; 7 positions agree with TRBD1. After removal of 0 bases from V and 0 bases from J, the junction contained 8 bases not matched to a gene. Germline V gene data show CDR1 as LGHNT and CDR2 as FRNRAP. This CDR3 is built from 18 residues. The CDR3 here is CASGLVPRTGDSNQPQHF. The CDR3 coding sequence is TGTGCTAGTGGTTTGGTACCCCGGACAGGAGATAGCAATCAGCCCCAGCATTTT.

The chain recombines TRBV29-1 with TRBJ2-5; D not certain. Trimming stripped 3 bases from V and 5 bases from J, with 10 bases between. Germline assignment: CDR1 SQVTM and CDR2 ANQGSEA. The CDR3 sequence is 12 residues long. CDR3 bases: TGCAGCGTTGACATCAGTCCGGAGACCCAGTACTTC. Translation: CSVDISPETQYF.

The sample holds a few counts of this clonotype. The chain joins TRBV4-2 to TRBJ2-7, with TRBD2 matching 10 bases. Germline-derived CDR1 and CDR2 are LGHNA and YNFKEQ. The CDR3 has 15 amino acids. V lost 2 bases, J lost 5 bases, and 6 bases stayed unmatched. Here the CDR3 reads CASSQRRLAGDEQYF. The CDR3 DNA is TGTGCCAGCAGCCAAAGAAGGCTAGCGGGAGACGAGCAGTACTTC.

This clonotype was detected a few times. The chain employs TRBV5-6 and TRBJ2-1, with a weak D call TRBD2 (5 bases). Germline V gene data show CDR1 as SGHDT and CDR2 as YYEEEE. The CDR3 spans 15 residues. Trimming stripped 2 bases from V and 5 bases from J, with 14 bases between. The CDR3 sequence is CASSFGLGRDNEQFF. The CDR3 bases are TGTGCCAGCAGCTTTGGACTCGGACGGGACAATGAGCAGTTCTTC. Using reference TRBV5-6 and TRBJ2-1 for the parts outside the CDR3, the full variable domain is DAGVTQSPTHLIKTRGQQVTLRCSPKSGHDTVSWYQQALGQGPQFIFQYYEEEERQRGNFPDRFSGHQFPNYSSELNVNALLLGDSALYLCASSFGLGRDNEQFFGPGTRLTVL.

The chain recombines TRBV5-4 with TRBJ2-7; 7 bases are a match to TRBD1. Losses at the gene ends were 2 bases for V and 3 bases for J; bases not matched to a gene: 8. The CDR3 is made up of 15 amino acids. Germline V gene lookup returns CDR1 SGHNT and CDR2 YYREEE (reference sequence). The CDR3 protein is CASSFIGQDGYEQYF. In nucleotides, the CDR3 is TGTGCCAGCAGCTTTATCGGACAGGATGGCTACGAGCAGTACTTC.

This clonotype was seen at least ten times. The chain couples TRBV7-3 to TRBJ2-2; D remains unclear. The CDR3 has 14 residues. The germline gives CDR1 SGHTA, CDR2 FQGTGA. V lost 0 bases, J lost 5 bases, and 7 bases lay in between. CDR3 sequence reads: CASSLTWGTGELFF. CDR3 bases: TGTGCCAGCAGCTTAACCTGGGGAACCGGGGAGCTGTTTTTT.

The chain carries TRBV18 and TRBJ2-7, with D perhaps given as TRBD1 or TRBD2 (5 bases each). In germline, CDR1 is KGHSH, CDR2 LQKENI. V dropped 4 bases and J dropped 3 bases, with 22 bases sitting between them. This CDR3 is built from 17 residues. CDR3 bases: TGTGCCAGCTCACTCCTCCAGACACGTGAGGGGTTCTACGAGCAGTACTTC. It specifies CASSLLQTREGFYEQYF.

This clonotype was detected many times. The chain joins TRBV28 to TRBJ2-7, with 10 bases aligning to TRBD1. Germline values: CDR1 MDHEN, CDR2 SYDVKM. The CDR3 runs to 14 residues. The ends lost 1 base at V and 5 bases at J; junction bases unmatched: 2. CDR3 in amino acids: CASSLYGQGDEQYF. The CDR3 DNA follows: TGTGCCAGCAGTTTATACGGACAGGGGGACGAGCAGTACTTC.

This clonotype was recorded many times. As DNA, the CDR3 is TGTGCCAGCAGCCCTCAGGGTAATTCCTACGAGCAGTACTTC. It specifies CASSPQGNSYEQYF. This rearrangement joins TRBV7-9 to TRBJ2-7, with D tentatively TRBD1 (5 bases). This CDR3 is 14 amino acids long. CDR1 and CDR2 (germline): SEHNR, FQNEAQ (reference sequence). The V gene lost 5 bases and the J gene lost 1 base, with 12 bases spanning the gap.

This clonotype was recorded at least ten times. The V call is TRBV7-2, the J call TRBJ2-1; D is uncertain. From germline, CDR1 is SGHTA and CDR2 FQGNSA. The V end was cut by 4 bases, the J end by 3 bases, with 13 bases between. This CDR3 region has 15 residues. The CDR3 bases are TGTGCCAGCAGCTCTTCGTTGGGCTTCTACAATGAGCAGTTCTTC. Encoded protein: CASSSSLGFYNEQFF.

Remarks on this clonotype: Possible read error: a much larger clone is one base away. The rearrangement uses TRBV4-2 and TRBJ2-1, with 16 bases identical to TRBD2. Germline V gene data show CDR1 as LGHNA and CDR2 as YNFKEQ. This CDR3 has 18 amino acids. In DNA, the CDR3 is TGTGCCAGCAGCCAAGCCGGGACTAGCGGGAGGGCCCCCAATGTGCAGTTCTTC. Protein: CASSQAGTSGRAPNVQFF.

The chain recombines TRBV4-2 with TRBJ1-5; possible D gene TRBD1, 6 bases. Germline V lookup: CDR1 LGHNA, CDR2 YNFKEQ. The CDR3 contains 14 residues. V lost 7 bases to trimming and J lost 8 bases, with 18 bases between them. CDR3 DNA sequence: TGTGCCAGCACCAGACAGGTTGGTAACGAGCCCCAGCATTTT. Its translation: CASTRQVGNEPQHF.

This clonotype was seen only a few times. The chain carries TRBV20-1 and TRBJ2-1, with a tentative D call TRBD2 (5 bases). The CDR3 sequence is 16 residues long. Germline-derived CDR1 and CDR2 are DFQATT and SNEGSKA (reference sequence). Trimming removed 6 bases from V and 0 bases from J, with 18 bases in between. CDR3 sequence (DNA): TGCAGTGCCCCCGCGGAGGCGGACTTCTCCTACAATGAGCAGTTCTTC. Translating it yields CSAPAEADFSYNEQFF.

Ten or more counts support this clonotype. The chain combines TRBV7-6 with TRBJ1-1; tentative D call: TRBD1 (5 bases). This CDR3 spans 13 amino acids. V was pared by 5 bases and J by 5 bases, with 12 bases between. The V gene's germline CDR1 is SGHVS and CDR2 FNYEAQ. The CDR3 spells CASSGAIGTEAFF. For the CDR3, the DNA is TGTGCCAGCAGCGGGGCAATTGGAACTGAAGCTTTCTTT.

Regarding this clonotype: A much more abundant neighbour one base away suggests this may be a read error. This sequence joins TRBV2 and TRBJ2-1; tentatively, D is TRBD2 (5 bases). Germline V gene data show CDR1 as SNHLY and CDR2 as FYNNEI. This CDR3 comprises 15 residues. The CDR3 sequence: CASSQAGRVYNVQFF. The DNA for the CDR3 is TGTGCCAGCAGTCAGGCCGGGCGGGTGTACAATGTGCAGTTCTTC.

The genes are TRBV3-1 and TRBJ2-7, with a possible D match to TRBD1 (5 bases). Germline CDR1 is LGHDT and CDR2 is YNNKEL (reference sequence). The CDR3 is 16 amino acids. V gave up 4 bases and J gave up 2 bases, with 18 bases separating them. The CDR3 DNA follows: TGTGCCAGCAGCCGCCCGACAGCAAGGGCTACCTACGAGCAGTACTTC. Amino acid sequence: CASSRPTARATYEQYF.

There are a few counts of this clonotype. V usage is TRBV9 and J usage is TRBJ1-3, with D perhaps matching TRBD1 (6 bases). Germline V gene lookup returns CDR1 SGDLS and CDR2 YYNGEE. There are 17 residues in the CDR3. Trimming stripped 1 base from V and 0 bases from J, with 14 bases between. The CDR3 reads CASSVNRDTNSGNTIYF. The CDR3 DNA sequence: TGTGCCAGCAGCGTAAATAGGGACACAAACTCTGGAAACACCATATATTTT.

Notes on this clonotype: One end of the junction varies from germline; a read error may be responsible. CDR3 sequence (DNA): TGTGCCAGCAGTTTATCAGGTCGGGACAGAACCTACGAGAAGTACTTC. Residues: CASSLSGRDRTYEKYF. The rearrangement uses TRBV27 and TRBJ2-7, with TRBD1 matching 7 bases. The CDR3 runs to 16 residues. The germline V gene has CDR1 MNHEY and CDR2 SMNVEV (reference sequence).